Listed below are T cell receptor beta chains from one sample, sequenced in a study of T cells after yellow fever vaccination. TCRdb ran MiXCR on the 5' RACE reads and lists one entry per CDR3 protein. The sample contains 620,000 or so distinct CDR3 sequences, around an eighth of which appear only once. Here the sequenced sample was PBMCs, taken on the day of the yellow fever booster vaccination. The receptors shown here come from a man aged 25-45 years who received the YFV17D yellow fever vaccine. The CDR3 runs from the conserved cysteine through the conserved F or W. A D gene is named only where the DNA matches it firmly. Where a row states a size, it is once, few, many or the class of an expanded clone; other rows omit it.

>NA|NA|TRBV20-1|TRBJ2-5|13
TGCAGTGCTAGACGGACGAGGAGAGAGACCCAGTACTTC
CSARRTRRETQYF
>NA|few|TRBV7-2|TRBJ1-1|12
TGTGCCAGCAGCTTATTGGTCACTGAAGCTTTCTTT
CASSLLVTEAFF
>NA|many|TRBV11-2|TRBJ2-3|12
TGTGCCAGCAGTTACGATACAGATACGCAGTATTTT
CASSYDTDTQYF
>TRBD2|NA|TRBV7-2|TRBJ2-1|14
TGTGCCAGCGCGGGACTAGACTCCTACAATGAGCAGTTCTTC
CASAGLDSYNEQFF
>TRBD1|few|TRBV7-8|TRBJ1-2|15
TGTGCCAGCAGCTTAAGGACAGGGACTAACTATGGCTACACCTTC
CASSLRTGTNYGYTF
>NA|NA|TRBV18|TRBJ1-4|15
TGTGCCAGCTCACCACTAGGCGGGCGCGAGGAAAAACTGTTTTTT
CASSPLGGREEKLFF
>NA|NA|TRBV9|TRBJ1-6|15
TGTGCCAGCAGCCGTGGGGGGCAGTCTAATTCACCCCTCCACTTT
CASSRGGQSNSPLHF
>NA|few|TRBV5-1|TRBJ2-7|14
TGCGCCAGCAGCTTTCAGGGCCAACCCTACGAGCAGTACTTC
CASSFQGQPYEQYF
>TRBD2|many|TRBV7-2|TRBJ2-2|16
TGTGCCAGCAGCTTAGGTCGAGCGGGAGACACCGGGGAGCTGTTTTTT
CASSLGRAGDTGELFF
>NA|few|TRBV19|TRBJ2-1|13
TGTGCCAGTAGTAGTCGCCTACACAATGAGCAGTTCTTC
CASSSRLHNEQFF
>NA|many|TRBV7-9|TRBJ2-1|16
TGTGCCAGCAGCTCGGTGAAGGGGGGGGCAGACGATGAGCAGTTCTTC
CASSSVKGGADDEQFF
>NA|many|TRBV7-3|TRBJ2-1|13
TGTGCCAGCAGCTCCGTGGGGAACAATGAGCAGTTCTTC
CASSSVGNNEQFF
>NA|NA|TRBV6-1|TRBJ2-4|14
TGTGCCAGCAGCCGGGACCTCGACAAAAACATTCAGTACTTC
CASSRDLDKNIQYF
>NA|many|TRBV9|TRBJ2-5|14
TGTGCCAGCAGCGTAGCTCCTCTCCAGGAGACCCAGTACTTC
CASSVAPLQETQYF
>TRBD2|few|TRBV7-2|TRBJ2-7|14
TGTGCCAGCAGTAGAGCGGGGAGAATCGACGAGCAGTACTTC
CASSRAGRIDEQYF
>NA|medium-sized|TRBV18|TRBJ2-7|11
TGTGCCAGCTCGCCGGAGTACGAGCAGTACTTC
CASSPEYEQYF
>NA|NA|TRBV6-6|TRBJ2-2|11
TGTGCCAGCATCCAGTCCGGGGAGCTGTTTTTT
CASIQSGELFF
>TRBD2|few|TRBV7-2|TRBJ2-1|18
TGTGCCAGCAGCTTAGCGGGTAGCGGGTACCGATCCTACAATGAGCAGTTCTTC
CASSLAGSGYRSYNEQFF
>NA|few|TRBV5-6|TRBJ1-4|16
TGTGCCAGCAGCTTGTTGCAGGGCGGTTCGAATGAAAAACTGTTTTTT
CASSLLQGGSNEKLFF
>TRBD2|NA|TRBV6-2/TRBV6-3|TRBJ2-1|16
TGTGCCAGCAGCCCATTCGGCGGGAGCTCCTACAATGAGCAGTTCTTC
CASSPFGGSSYNEQFF
>NA|NA|TRBV6-2/TRBV6-3|TRBJ2-1|14
TGTGCCAGCAGTCTGCTCCAGGGGAACAATGAGCAGTTCTTC
CASSLLQGNNEQFF
>NA|NA|TRBV9|TRBJ2-7|15
TGTGCCAGCAGCGTAGTGGGGGATCCCTCCTACGAGCAGTACTTC
CASSVVGDPSYEQYF
>NA|NA|TRBV18|TRBJ2-7|16
TGTGCCAGCTCACCACCGGAAAGGGGGGGAGTATACGAGCAGTACTTC
CASSPPERGGVYEQYF
>TRBD2|few|TRBV30|TRBJ2-2|19
TGTGCCTGGAGTTATAGACTAGCGGGAACCTTCGCGAACACCGGGGAGCTGTTTTTT
CAWSYRLAGTFANTGELFF
>TRBD2|few|TRBV7-2|TRBJ2-1|16
TGTGCCAGCAGCGCCCTTCTAGCGGGAGGGACCAATGAGCAGTTCTTC
CASSALLAGGTNEQFF
>TRBD2|NA|TRBV3-1|TRBJ2-7|17
TGTGCCACCAGCCCGACAAGACTGACTAGCGGGAGCTACGAGCAGTACTTC
CATSPTRLTSGSYEQYF
>NA|NA|TRBV29-1|TRBJ2-7|11
TGCAGCGGGGGGTTCCGGGACGAGCAGTACTTC
CSGGFRDEQYF
>NA|NA|TRBV24-1|TRBJ2-3|14
TGTGCCACCAGTGATGAATTAACTTTGGATACGCAGTATTTT
CATSDELTLDTQYF
>NA|NA|TRBV4-2|TRBJ1-2|14
TGTGCCAGCAGCCAAGAAGGAGGGACGGGCGGCTACACCTTC
CASSQEGGTGGYTF
>TRBD1|NA|TRBV24-1|TRBJ2-5|16
TGTGCCACCAGTGATTTTGAGACAGGGAGTTCAGAGACCCAGTACTTC
CATSDFETGSSETQYF